This T cell receptor beta chain derives from a study of OX40 agonist ivuxolimab in advanced cancers. Peripheral blood came from all dose cohorts at three timepoints. Trimming at V came to 6 bases and at J to 0 bases, leaving 5 bases not matched to a gene. The CDR3 runs to 17 residues. Germline CDR1 reads SGHNT; CDR2 reads YENEEA. Study observations and caveats: There were, on average, more expanded clones in CD8+ T cells than in CD4+. A proportion of nonresponders additionally exhibited low normalized T-cell clonal expansion.

This clone was picked up a small number of times. No antigen is known for it. Assay used: immunoSEQ multiplex PCR; TCRdb lists only in-frame clones, some missing. The profile shows 65,000 or so clones, around 85% of them singletons. The chain employs TRBV11-3 and TRBJ2-1; TRBD2 aligns across 13 bases. The clonotype originates from an adult with an advanced solid tumor such as melanoma, head and neck, liver or kidney cancer. The input for sequencing was CD4+ or CD8+ T cells sorted from blood, taken in a trial of the OX40 agonist ivuxolimab. The CDR3 loop reads CASRGLAGSSSYNEQFF. DNA of the CDR3: TGTGCCAGCAGGGGACTAGCGGGATCGAGCTCCTACAATGAGCAGTTCTTC.